This T cell receptor beta chain was captured in a study of shared clonotypes between healthy human individuals. Clones were sequenced by immunoSEQ multiplex PCR, and TCRdb holds only the in-frame ones, with some missing. The data show 2,500,000 or so clones, about 90% seen once. V shed 5 bases and J 4 bases; nucleotides not matched to a gene: 18. The CDR3 length is 19 residues. In germline, CDR1 is LNHDA, CDR2 SQIVND (reference sequence). This chain uses TRBV19 with TRBJ1-4; 8 positions agree with TRBD1. Sequenced sample: naive CD4+ T cells from PBMCs. Subset defined: CD45RA+ positively selected. The clonotype was recovered from a man between 18 and 35 years old in good health. Some clones in this sample may be carry-over from other donors' samples. The CDR3 region is CASSSRSGRQGRGNEKLFF. CDR3 DNA sequence: TGTGCCAGTAGTTCTCGATCCGGCCGACAGGGGCGAGGTAATGAAAAACTGTTTTTT.